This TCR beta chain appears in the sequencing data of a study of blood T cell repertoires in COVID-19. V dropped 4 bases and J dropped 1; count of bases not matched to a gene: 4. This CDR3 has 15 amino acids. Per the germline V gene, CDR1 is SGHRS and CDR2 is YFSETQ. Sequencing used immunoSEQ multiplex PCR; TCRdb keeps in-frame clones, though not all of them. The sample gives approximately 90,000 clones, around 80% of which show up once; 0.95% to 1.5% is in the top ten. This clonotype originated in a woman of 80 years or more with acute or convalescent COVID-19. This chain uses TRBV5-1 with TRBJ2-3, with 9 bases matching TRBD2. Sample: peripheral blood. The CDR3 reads CASSTRLAGTDTQYF. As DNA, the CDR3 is TGCGCCAGCAGCACTCGACTAGCGGGCACAGATACGCAGTATTTT.